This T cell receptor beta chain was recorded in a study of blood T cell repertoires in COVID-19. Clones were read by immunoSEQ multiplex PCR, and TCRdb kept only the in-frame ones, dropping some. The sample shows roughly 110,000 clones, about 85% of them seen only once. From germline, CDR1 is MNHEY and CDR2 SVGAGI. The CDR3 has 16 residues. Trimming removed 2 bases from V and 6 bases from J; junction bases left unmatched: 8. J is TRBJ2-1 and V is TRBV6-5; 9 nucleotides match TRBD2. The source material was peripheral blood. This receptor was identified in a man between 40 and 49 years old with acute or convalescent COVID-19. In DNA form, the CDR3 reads TGTGCCAGCAGTTACCCCCGGAGCGGGGGGCTCAATGAGCAGTTCTTC. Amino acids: CASSYPRSGGLNEQFF.